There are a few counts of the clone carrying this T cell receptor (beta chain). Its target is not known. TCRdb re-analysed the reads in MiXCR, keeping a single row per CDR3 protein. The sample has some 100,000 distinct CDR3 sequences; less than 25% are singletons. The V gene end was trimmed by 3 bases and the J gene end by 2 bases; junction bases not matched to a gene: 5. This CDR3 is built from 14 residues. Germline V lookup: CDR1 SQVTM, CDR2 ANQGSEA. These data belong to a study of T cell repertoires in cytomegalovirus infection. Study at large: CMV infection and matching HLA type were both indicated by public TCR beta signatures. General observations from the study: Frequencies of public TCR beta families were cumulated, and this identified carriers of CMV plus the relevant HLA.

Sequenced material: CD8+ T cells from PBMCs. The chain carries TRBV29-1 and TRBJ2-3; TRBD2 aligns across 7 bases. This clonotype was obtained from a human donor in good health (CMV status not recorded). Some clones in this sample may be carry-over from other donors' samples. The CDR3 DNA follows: TGCAGCGTTGACCCAGCGGGACTCACAGATACGCAGTATTTT. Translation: CSVDPAGLTDTQYF.